Sequencing of this T cell receptor beta chain was carried out in a study of blood T cell repertoires in COVID-19. Background on the study: PBMCs, B-cell-depleted T cells, or T cells were the source of the cDNA or gDNA that made up the material.

This clone has more than one count but fewer than ten. The authors' processing: Reference gene primer amplification in the assay estimated nucleated cell counts. Some clones are missing from TCRdb's copy, which holds only in-frame ones; the method was immunoSEQ multiplex PCR. That table is the source of V, J and clone size, and D and trimming were worked out from the DNA. This table has over 70,000 clones, more than 70% appearing once. Trimming removed 6 bases from V and 1 base from J, with 10 bases in between. The CDR3 has 15 amino acids. Germline lookup yields CDR1 MNHEY and CDR2 SVGAGI. The chain joins TRBV6-5 to TRBJ2-6, with D maybe TRBD1 (5 bases). The TCR sequence derives from a man aged 70 or older with active or convalescent COVID-19. The material sequenced was peripheral blood. The CDR3 sequence is CASRRDSSGANVLTF. In DNA, the CDR3 is TGTGCCAGCAGAAGAGACAGTTCTGGGGCCAACGTCCTGACTTTC.